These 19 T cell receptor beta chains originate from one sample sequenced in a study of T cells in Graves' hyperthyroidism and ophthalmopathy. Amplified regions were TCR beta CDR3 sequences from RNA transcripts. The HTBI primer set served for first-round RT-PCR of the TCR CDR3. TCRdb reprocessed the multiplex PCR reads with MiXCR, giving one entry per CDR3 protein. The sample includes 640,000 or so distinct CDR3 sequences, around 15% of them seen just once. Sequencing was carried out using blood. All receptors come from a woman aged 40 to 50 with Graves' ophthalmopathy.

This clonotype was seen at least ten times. The CDR3 DNA follows: TGTGCCAGCAGCGGCGGACTAGCTAATGCCTACGAGCAGTACTTC. Protein: CASSGGLANAYEQYF. The chain links TRBV28 to TRBJ2-7; 8 nucleotides line up with TRBD2. The CDR3 is 15 amino acids. The trim removed 6 bases at V and 2 bases at J, leaving 9 bases unmatched. Looked up from germline, CDR1 is MDHEN and CDR2 is SYDVKM.

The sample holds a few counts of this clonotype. CDR3: CAISGGGPYEQYF. In nucleotides, the CDR3 is TGTGCCATCAGTGGAGGCGGACCCTACGAGCAGTACTTC. This chain links TRBV10-3 with TRBJ2-7, with D unresolved. CDR1 ENHRY and CDR2 SYGVKD come from the germline V gene. V gave up 4 bases and J gave up 2 bases, with 9 bases separating them. There are 13 residues in the CDR3.

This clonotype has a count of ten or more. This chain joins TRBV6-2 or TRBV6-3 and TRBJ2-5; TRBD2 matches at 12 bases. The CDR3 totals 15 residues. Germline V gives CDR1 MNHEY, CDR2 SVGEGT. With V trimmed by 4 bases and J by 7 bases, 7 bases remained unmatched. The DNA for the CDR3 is TGTGCCAGCAGTTCTCGACTAGCGGGAGAGGCGACCCAGTACTTC. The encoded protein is CASSSRLAGEATQYF.

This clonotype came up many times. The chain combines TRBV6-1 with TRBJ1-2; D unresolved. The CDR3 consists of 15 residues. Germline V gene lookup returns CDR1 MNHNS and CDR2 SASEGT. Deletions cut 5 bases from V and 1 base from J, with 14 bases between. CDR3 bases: TGTGCCAGCAGTCCCGGTACAGCAGATAACTATGGCTACACCTTC. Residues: CASSPGTADNYGYTF.

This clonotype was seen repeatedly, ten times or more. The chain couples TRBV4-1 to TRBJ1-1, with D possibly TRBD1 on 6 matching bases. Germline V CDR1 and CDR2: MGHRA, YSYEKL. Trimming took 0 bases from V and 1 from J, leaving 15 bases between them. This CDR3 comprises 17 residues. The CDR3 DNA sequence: TGCGCCAGCAGCCAAGATGGGGGCAGGATAGGGAACACTGAAGCTTTCTTT. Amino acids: CASSQDGGRIGNTEAFF.

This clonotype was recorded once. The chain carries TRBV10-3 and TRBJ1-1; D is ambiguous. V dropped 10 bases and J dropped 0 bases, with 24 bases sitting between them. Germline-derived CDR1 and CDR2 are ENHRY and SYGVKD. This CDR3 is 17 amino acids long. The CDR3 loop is CATSSVWPPSMNTEAFF. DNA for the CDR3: TGTGCCACCTCGAGTGTGTGGCCACCCTCCATGAACACTGAAGCTTTCTTT.

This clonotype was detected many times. The CDR3 sequence: CASSFPSGELFF. CDR3 DNA: TGTGCCAGCAGTTTTCCCTCCGGGGAGCTGTTTTTT. The V call is TRBV27, the J call TRBJ2-2; D uncertain. This CDR3 is 12 amino acids long. V lost 3 bases and J lost 6, with 5 bases in between. Germline assignment: CDR1 MNHEY and CDR2 SMNVEV (reference sequence).

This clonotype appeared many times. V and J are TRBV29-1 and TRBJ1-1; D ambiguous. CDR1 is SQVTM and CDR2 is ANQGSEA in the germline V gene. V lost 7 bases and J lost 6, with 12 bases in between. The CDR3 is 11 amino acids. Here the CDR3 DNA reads TGCAGCGCCGGGAGGGAGGCTGAAGCTTTCTTT. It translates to CSAGREAEAFF.

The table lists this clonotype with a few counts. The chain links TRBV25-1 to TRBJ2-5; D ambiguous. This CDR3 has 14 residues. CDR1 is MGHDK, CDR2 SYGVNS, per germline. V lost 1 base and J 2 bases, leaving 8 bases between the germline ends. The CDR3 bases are TGTGCCAGCAGTGAATCAAGGAGTCAAGAGACCCAGTACTTC. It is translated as CASSESRSQETQYF.

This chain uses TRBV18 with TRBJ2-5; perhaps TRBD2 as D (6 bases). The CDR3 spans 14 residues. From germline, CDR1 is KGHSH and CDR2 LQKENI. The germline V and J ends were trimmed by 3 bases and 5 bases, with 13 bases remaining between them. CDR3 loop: CASSPSREWETQYF. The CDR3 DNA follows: TGTGCCAGCTCACCCTCCCGGGAGTGGGAGACCCAGTACTTC. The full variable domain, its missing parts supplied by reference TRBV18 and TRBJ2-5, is NAGVMQNPRHLVRRRGQEARLRCSPMKGHSHVYWYRQLPEEGLKFMVYLQKENIIDESGMPKERFSAEFPKEGPSILRIQQVVRGDSAAYFCASSPSREWETQYFGPGTRLLVL.

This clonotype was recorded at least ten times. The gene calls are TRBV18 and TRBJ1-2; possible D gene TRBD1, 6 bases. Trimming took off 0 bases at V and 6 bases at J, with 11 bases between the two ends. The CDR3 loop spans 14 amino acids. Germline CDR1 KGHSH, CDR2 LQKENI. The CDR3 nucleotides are TGTGCCAGCTCACCACCCACAGGGTGGGATGGCTACACCTTC. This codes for CASSPPTGWDGYTF.

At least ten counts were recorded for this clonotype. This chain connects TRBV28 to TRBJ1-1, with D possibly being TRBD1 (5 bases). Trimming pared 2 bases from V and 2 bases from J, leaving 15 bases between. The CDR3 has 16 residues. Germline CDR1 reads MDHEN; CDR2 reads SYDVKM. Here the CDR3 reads CASSLGGSGPNTEAFF. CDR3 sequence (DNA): TGTGCCAGCAGTTTAGGCGGGTCAGGGCCTAACACTGAAGCTTTCTTT.

CDR3 coding DNA: TGTGCCAGCAGCCGAGGGACAGGGGTCGGTCAGCCCCAGCATTTT. This translates into CASSRGTGVGQPQHF. The chain is built from TRBV27 and TRBJ1-5; 10 positions match TRBD1. The V gene's germline CDR1 is MNHEY and CDR2 SMNVEV (reference sequence). CDR3 length: 15 residues. Germline trimming cut 6 bases from V and 6 bases from J; bases unmatched to any gene: 8.

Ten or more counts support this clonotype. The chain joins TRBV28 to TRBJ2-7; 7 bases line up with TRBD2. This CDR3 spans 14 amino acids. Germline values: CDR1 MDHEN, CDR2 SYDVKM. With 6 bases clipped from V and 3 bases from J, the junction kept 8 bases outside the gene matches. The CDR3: CASRRDYPDYEQYF. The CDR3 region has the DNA TGTGCCAGCAGACGGGACTATCCGGACTACGAGCAGTACTTC.

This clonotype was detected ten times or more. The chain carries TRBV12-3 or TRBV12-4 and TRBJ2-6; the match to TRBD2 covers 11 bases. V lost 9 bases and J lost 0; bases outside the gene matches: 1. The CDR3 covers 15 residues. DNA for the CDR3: TGTGCCAGTCTAGCGGGAGGCTCTGGGGCCAACGTCCTGACTTTC. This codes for CASLAGGSGANVLTF.

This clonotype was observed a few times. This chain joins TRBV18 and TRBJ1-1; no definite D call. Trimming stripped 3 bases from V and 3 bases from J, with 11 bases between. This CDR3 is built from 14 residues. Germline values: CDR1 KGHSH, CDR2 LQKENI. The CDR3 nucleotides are TGTGCCAGCTCACCTTATTCAGGTTACACTGAAGCTTTCTTT. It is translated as CASSPYSGYTEAFF.

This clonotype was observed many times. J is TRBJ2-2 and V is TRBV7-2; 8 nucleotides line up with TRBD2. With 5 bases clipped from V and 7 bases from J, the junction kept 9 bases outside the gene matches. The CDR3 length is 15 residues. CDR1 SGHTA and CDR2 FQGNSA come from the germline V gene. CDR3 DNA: TGTGCCAGCAGCATCGGGACGGGGGGGATCGGGGAGCTGTTTTTT. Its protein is CASSIGTGGIGELFF.

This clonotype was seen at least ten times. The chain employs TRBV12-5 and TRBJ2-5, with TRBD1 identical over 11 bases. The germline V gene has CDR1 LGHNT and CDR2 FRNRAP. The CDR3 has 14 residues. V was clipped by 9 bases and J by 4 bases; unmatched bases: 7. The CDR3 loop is CASQAGTGGETQYF. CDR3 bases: TGTGCTAGCCAGGCCGGGACAGGGGGAGAGACCCAGTACTTC.

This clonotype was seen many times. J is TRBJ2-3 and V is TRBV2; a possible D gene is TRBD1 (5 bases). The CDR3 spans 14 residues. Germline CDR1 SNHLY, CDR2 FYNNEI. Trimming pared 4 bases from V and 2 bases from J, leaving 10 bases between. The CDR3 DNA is TGTGCCAGCAGTGTGGGGCCGTCCACAGATACGCAGTATTTT. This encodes CASSVGPSTDTQYF. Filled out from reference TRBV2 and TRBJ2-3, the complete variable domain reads EPEVTQTPSHQVTQMGQEVILRCVPISNHLYFYWYRQILGQKVEFLVSFYNNEISEKSEIFDDQFSVERPDGSNFTLKIRSTKLEDSAMYFCASSVGPSTDTQYFGPGTRLTVL.